The entry below describes one T cell receptor beta chain. Its antigen specificity is not known. No base qualities exist here, and no much larger clone lies one base off it. Per the germline V gene, SGHAT is the CDR1 and FQNNGV is the CDR2. The CDR3 starts with the cysteine, ends with the phenylalanine, and has 16 residues. Left in the record is the CDR3 DNA by itself, 48 bases read in frame from the first base. The entry originates in a study of CD8+CD57+ T cells in acquired aplastic anemia (dated by TCRdb to the late 2010s). Regarding the study in general: Extracted DNA from sorted CD4+ and CD8+ cells averaged approximately 3 ug, ranging from 0.2 to 27.4 ug. For healthy donor samples, the average read count was approximately 10 million for CD4+ cells and around 12 million for CD8+ cells. What the research found in general, with its limitations: Between patients and healthy controls, no significant difference in CD8+ Simpson's diversity was found (P=0.060). Although 25 to 30 CD8+ CDR3 sequences were shared by patients and controls, these sequences appeared highly expressed in patients and within the immunodominant clones of patients.

Profiling of TCR beta VDJ combinations and CDR3 sequences used genomic DNA as the template. TCR repertoire sequencing was run on an Illumina HiSeq 2000. Regarding the original processing steps: TRBV/TRBJ rearrangement plots, CDR3 size and DJ length profiles, and Simpson's diversity index were used to assess repertoires. The most abundant DNA sequence in the deep sequencing data was defined as the immunodominant clone. CDR3 amino acid sequences were screened for sharing across subjects and compared with published repertoires and the VDJdb database. TCRdb reanalyzed the raw reads on its own, using fastp at Q25 for trimming and MiXCR for clone calling, and kept in-frame beta chains. Rows with one shared CDR3 protein collapse into an entry with the most common genes and DNA. For this entry, the V and J calls and clone size follow TCRdb and not the study's own pipeline. The sample records under 200,000 distinct CDR3 sequences, roughly 47% of which are singletons. Clones ranked in the top ten supply 1.1% of the sample.

TCR repertoires of sorted CD4+ and CD8+ blood T cells from severe aplastic anemia patients and healthy subjects were deep-sequenced in the study. Ficoll-Paque density gradient centrifugation was used to isolate peripheral blood mononuclear cells. Before DNA extraction, CD4+ and CD8+ T cells were sorted by FACS or by magnetic beads. This clonotype originated in a human donor in good health. Input material: sorted CD4+, CD8+, or CD8+CD57+ T cells (not recorded which) from PBMCs. The sequence is built from TRBV11-2 and TRBJ2-1; matching of 5 bases hints at TRBD2 as the D gene. The closer fit of TRBJ2-7 to the DNA end suggests the J call may be wrong. CDR3 loop: CASSLDGGPSSYEQYF. Read as DNA, the sequence is TGTGCCAGCAGCTTAGATGGCGGGCCTAGCTCCTACGAGCAGTACTTC.